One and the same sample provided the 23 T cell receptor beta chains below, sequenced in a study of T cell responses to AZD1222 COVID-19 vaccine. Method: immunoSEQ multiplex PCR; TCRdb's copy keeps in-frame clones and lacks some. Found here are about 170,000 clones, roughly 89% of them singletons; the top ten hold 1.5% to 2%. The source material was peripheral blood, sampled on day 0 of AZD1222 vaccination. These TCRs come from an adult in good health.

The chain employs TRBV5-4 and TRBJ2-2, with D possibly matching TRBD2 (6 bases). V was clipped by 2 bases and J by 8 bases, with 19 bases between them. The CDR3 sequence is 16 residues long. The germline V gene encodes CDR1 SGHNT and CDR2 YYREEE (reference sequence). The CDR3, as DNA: TGTGCCAGCAGCTTTGGGCAGGGCGGGAACAAGGGGGAGCTGTTTTTT. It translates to CASSFGQGGNKGELFF.

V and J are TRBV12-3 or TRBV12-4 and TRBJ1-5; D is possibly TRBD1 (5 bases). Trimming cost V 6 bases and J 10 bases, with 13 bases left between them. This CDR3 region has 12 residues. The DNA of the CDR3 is TGTGCCAGCAGCCCATCCCAGGGACCCCAGCATTTT. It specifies CASSPSQGPQHF.

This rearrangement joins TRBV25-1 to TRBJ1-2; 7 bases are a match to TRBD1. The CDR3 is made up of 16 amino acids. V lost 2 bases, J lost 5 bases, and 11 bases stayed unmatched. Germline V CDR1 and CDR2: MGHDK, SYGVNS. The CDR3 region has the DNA TGTGCCAGCAGTGAAATAGGGGGCGCGGAGAGATATGGCTACACCTTC. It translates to CASSEIGGAERYGYTF.

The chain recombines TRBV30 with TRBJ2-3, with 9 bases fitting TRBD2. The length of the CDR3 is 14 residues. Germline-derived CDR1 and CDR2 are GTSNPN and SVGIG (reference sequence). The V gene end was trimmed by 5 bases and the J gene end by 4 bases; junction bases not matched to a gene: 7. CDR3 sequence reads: CAWRFAGGPDTQYF. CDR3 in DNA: TGTGCCTGGCGTTTTGCGGGAGGGCCAGATACGCAGTATTTT.

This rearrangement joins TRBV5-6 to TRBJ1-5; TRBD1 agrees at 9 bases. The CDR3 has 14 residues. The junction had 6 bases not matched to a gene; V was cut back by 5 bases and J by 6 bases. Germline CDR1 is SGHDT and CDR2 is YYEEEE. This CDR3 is CASSPGTGIQPQHF. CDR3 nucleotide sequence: TGTGCCAGCAGTCCTGGGACAGGGATTCAGCCCCAGCATTTT.

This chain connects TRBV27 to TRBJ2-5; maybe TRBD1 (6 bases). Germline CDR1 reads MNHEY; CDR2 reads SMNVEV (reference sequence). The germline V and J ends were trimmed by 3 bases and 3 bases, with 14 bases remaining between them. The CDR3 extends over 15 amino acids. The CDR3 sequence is CASSLSGTSKETQYF. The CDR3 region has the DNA TGTGCCAGCAGTTTGTCTGGGACATCTAAAGAGACCCAGTACTTC.

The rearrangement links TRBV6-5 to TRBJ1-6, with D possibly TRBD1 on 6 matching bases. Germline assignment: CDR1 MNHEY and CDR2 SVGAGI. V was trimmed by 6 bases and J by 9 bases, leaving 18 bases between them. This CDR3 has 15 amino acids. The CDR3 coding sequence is TGTGCCAGCAGCCGTCGATGGGGGGCGGGTTCACCCCTCCACTTT. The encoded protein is CASSRRWGAGSPLHF.

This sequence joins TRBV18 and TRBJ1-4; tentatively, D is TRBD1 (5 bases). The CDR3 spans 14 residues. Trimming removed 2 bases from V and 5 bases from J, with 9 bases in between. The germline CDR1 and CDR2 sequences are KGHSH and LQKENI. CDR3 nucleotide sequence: TGTGCCAGCTCACCAGGGACGGGCAATGAAAAACTGTTTTTT. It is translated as CASSPGTGNEKLFF.

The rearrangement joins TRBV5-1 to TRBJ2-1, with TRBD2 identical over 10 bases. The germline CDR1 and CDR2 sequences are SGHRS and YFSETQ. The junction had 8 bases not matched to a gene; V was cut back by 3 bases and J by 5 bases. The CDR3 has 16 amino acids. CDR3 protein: CASSSRTSGIHNEQFF. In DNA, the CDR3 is TGCGCCAGCAGCTCGCGAACTAGCGGGATCCACAATGAGCAGTTCTTC.

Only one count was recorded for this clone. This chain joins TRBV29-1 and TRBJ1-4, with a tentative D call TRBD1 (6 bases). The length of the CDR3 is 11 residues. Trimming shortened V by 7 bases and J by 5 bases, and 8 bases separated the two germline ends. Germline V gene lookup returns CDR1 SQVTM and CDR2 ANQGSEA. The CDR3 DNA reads TGCAGCGGGCAGGGGAATGAAAAACTGTTTTTT. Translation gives CSGQGNEKLFF.

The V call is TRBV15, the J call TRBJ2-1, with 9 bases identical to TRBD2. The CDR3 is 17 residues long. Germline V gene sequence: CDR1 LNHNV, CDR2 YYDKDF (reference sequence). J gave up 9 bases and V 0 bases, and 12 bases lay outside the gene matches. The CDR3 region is CATSRDLHSGSGGEQFF. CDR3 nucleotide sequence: TGTGCCACCAGCAGAGATCTGCATAGCGGGAGCGGAGGTGAGCAGTTCTTC.

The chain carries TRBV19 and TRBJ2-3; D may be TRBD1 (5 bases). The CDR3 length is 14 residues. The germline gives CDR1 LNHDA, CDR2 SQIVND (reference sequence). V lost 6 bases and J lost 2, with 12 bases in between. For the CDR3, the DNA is TGTGCCAGTAGGAGGACACACACCACAGATACGCAGTATTTT. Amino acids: CASRRTHTTDTQYF.

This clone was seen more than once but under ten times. The DNA of the CDR3 is TGTGCCAGCAGCTTAGGGCACAGGGACATAGGCGAGCAGTACTTC. This sequence encodes CASSLGHRDIGEQYF. The V gene is TRBV11-2, the J gene TRBJ2-7; D may be TRBD1 (6 bases). Trimming stripped 1 base from V and 6 bases from J, with 16 bases between. CDR1 is SGHAT and CDR2 is FQNNGV in the germline V gene. The CDR3 extends over 15 amino acids.

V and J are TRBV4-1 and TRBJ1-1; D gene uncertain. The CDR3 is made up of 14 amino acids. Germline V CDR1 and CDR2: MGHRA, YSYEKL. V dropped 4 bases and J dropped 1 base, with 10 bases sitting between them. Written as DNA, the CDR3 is TGCGCCAGCAGCCCCCAGTGGGGGAACACTGAAGCTTTCTTT. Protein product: CASSPQWGNTEAFF.

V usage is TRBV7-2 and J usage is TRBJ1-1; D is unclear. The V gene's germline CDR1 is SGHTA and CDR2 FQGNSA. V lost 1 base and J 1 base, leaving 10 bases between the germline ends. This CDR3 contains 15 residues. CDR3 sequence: CASSLVGPQNTEAFF. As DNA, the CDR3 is TGTGCCAGCAGCTTAGTCGGACCGCAGAACACTGAAGCTTTCTTT.

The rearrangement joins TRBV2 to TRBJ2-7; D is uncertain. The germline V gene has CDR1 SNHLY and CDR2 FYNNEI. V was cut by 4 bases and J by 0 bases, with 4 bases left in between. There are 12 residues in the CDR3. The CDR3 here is CASSGSSYEQYF. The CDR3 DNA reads TGTGCCAGCAGTGGGAGCTCCTACGAGCAGTACTTC.

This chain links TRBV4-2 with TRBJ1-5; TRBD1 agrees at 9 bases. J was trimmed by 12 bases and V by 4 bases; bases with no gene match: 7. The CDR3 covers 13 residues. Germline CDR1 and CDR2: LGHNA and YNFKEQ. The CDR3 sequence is CASSPTGDRDQHF. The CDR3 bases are TGTGCCAGCAGCCCCACGGGGGACAGGGACCAGCATTTT.

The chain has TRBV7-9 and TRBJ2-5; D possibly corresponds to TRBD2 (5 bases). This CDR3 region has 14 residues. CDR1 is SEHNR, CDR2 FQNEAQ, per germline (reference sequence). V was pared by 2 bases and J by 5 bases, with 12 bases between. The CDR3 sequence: CASSLWELGETQYF. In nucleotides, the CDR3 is TGTGCCAGCAGCTTATGGGAGCTGGGGGAGACCCAGTACTTC.

Here the CDR3 reads CASSQDLGTGGSHNQPQHF. The CDR3 nucleotides read TGTGCCAGCAGCCAAGATCTGGGGACAGGGGGCTCGCATAATCAGCCCCAGCATTTT. The chain links TRBV4-2 to TRBJ1-5, with 12 bases fitting TRBD1. Germline-derived CDR1 and CDR2 are LGHNA and YNFKEQ. After removal of 0 bases from V and 4 bases from J, the junction contained 10 bases not matched to a gene. The CDR3 loop spans 19 amino acids.

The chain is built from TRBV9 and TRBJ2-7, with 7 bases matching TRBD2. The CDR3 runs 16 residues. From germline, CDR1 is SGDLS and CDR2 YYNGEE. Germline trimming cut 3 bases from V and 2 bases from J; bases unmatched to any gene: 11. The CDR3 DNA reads TGTGCCAGCAGCGCGTCCCTAGCGGCGGGGACCTACGAGCAGTACTTC. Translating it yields CASSASLAAGTYEQYF.

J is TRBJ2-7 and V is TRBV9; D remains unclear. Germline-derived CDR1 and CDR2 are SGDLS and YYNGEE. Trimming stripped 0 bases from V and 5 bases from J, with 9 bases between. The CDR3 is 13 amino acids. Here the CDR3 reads CASSVAGSHEQYF. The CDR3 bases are TGTGCCAGCAGCGTAGCCGGGTCCCACGAGCAGTACTTC.

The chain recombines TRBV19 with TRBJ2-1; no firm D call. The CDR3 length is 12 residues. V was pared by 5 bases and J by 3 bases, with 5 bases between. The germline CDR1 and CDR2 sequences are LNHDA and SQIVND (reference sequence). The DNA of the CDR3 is TGTGCCAGTAGTTTAAGCTACAATGAGCAGTTCTTC. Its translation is CASSLSYNEQFF. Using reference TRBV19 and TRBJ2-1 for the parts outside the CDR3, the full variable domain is DGGITQSPKYLFRKEGQNVTLSCEQNLNHDAMYWYRQDPGQGLRLIYYSQIVNDFQKGDIAEGYSVSREKKESFPLTVTSAQKNPTAFYLCASSLSYNEQFFGPGTRLTVL.

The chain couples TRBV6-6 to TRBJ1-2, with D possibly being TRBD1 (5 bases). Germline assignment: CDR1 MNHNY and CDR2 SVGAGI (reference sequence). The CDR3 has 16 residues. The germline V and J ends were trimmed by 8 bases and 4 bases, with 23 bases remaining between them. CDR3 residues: CASGRAYSTGGYGYTF. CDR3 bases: TGTGCCAGCGGTCGAGCCTATTCGACGGGGGGCTATGGCTACACCTTC.